Listed here are 2 T cell receptor beta chains from one sample, sequenced in a study of blood T cell repertoires in COVID-19. Libraries were prepared by immunoSEQ multiplex PCR; TCRdb keeps only in-frame clonotypes and omits some of them. Among some 60,000 clones, under 95% were seen once, and the ten largest hold roughly 1.5%. The sequenced material came from peripheral blood. The source is a human donor in a cohort sampled during active COVID-19.

J is TRBJ2-5 and V is TRBV7-8, with TRBD2 matching over 14 bases. V trimming: 5 bases; J trimming: 5 bases; junction bases outside the gene matches: 7. This CDR3 spans 16 amino acids. The germline CDR1 and CDR2 sequences are SGHVS and FQNEAQ. The CDR3 DNA reads TGTGCCAGCAGCCAGACTAGCGGGAGGGCCTGGGAGACCCAGTACTTC. Translated: CASSQTSGRAWETQYF.

The table lists this clone with a few counts. The chain couples TRBV7-2 to TRBJ2-1, with 7 bases lining up with TRBD2. V lost 5 bases and J lost 6; bases outside the gene matches: 4. Germline assignment: CDR1 SGHTA and CDR2 FQGNSA. This CDR3 region has 13 residues. In DNA, the CDR3 is TGTGCCAGCAGCATCGGACTAGTCAATGAGCAGTTCTTC. This gives the protein CASSIGLVNEQFF.